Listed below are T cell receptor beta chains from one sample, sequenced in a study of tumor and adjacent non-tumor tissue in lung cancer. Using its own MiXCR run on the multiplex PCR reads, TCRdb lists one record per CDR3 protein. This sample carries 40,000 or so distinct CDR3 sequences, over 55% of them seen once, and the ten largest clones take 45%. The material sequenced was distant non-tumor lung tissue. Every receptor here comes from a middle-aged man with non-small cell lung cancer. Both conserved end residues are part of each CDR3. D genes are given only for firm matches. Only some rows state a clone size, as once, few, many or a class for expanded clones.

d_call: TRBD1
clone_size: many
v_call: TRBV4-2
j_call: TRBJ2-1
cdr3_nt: TGTGCCAGCAGCCAGGAGCCAGGGGGAAGATGGGGCTCCTACAATGAGCAGTTCTTC
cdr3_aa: CASSQEPGGRWGSYNEQFF

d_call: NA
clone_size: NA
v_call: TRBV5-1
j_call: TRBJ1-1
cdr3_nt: TGCGCCAGCAGCGGGGTCGGTGAAACTGAAGCTTTCTTT
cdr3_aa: CASSGVGETEAFF

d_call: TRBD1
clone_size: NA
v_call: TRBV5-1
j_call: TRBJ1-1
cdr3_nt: TGCGCCAGCAGCGAGACGACAGGGCAGGCGAATACTGAAGCTTTCTTT
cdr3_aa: CASSETTGQANTEAFF

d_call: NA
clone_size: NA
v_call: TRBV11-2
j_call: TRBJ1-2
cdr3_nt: TGTGCCAGCAGTTCCCAAATCTTCTATGGCTACACCTTC
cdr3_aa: CASSSQIFYGYTF

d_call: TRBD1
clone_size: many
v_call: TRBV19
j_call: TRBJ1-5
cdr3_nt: TGTGCCAGTAGTATTGGCATGCGGGACAGGGATCAGCCCCAGCATTTT
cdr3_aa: CASSIGMRDRDQPQHF

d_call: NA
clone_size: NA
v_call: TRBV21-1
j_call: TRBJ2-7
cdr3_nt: TGTGCCAGCGATCAGCGGGACCATTCCTACGAGCAGTACTTC
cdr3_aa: CASDQRDHSYEQYF

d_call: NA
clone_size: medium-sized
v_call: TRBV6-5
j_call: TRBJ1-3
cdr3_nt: TGTGCCAGCAGTTACAAGGCTGGAAACACCATATATTTT
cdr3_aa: CASSYKAGNTIYF

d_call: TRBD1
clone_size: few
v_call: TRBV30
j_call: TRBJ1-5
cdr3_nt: TGTGCCTGGAGTGTAGGGACAGGGGTTCAGCCCCAGCATTTT
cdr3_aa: CAWSVGTGVQPQHF

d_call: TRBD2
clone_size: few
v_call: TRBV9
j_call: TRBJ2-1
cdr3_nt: TGTGCCAGCAGCGTAGGGATCTTGACGGATTATAGCGGGCTGAGAACCATGCAGTTCTTC
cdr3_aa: CASSVGILTDYSGLRTMQFF

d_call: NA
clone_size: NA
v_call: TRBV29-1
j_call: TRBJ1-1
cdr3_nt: TGCGTGGGAATGGGGGTGAGCACTGAAACTTTCTTT
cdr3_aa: CVGMGVSTETFF

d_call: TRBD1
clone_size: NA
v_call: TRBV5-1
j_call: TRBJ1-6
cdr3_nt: TGCGCCAGCAGCGAACAGGGGGCAAGTTCGCCCCCCCACTTC
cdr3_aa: CASSEQGASSPPHF

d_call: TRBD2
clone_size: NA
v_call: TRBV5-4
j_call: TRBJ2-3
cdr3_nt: TGCGCCAGCAGCTTTAGCGGGAGTCCAGATACGCAGTGTTTT
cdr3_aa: CASSFSGSPDTQCF

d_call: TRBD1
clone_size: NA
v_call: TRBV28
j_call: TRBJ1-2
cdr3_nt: TGTGCCAGCACCCCCCGGGGGACAGGGCGGTTAGGAGACTACACCTTC
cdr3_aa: CASTPRGTGRLGDYTF

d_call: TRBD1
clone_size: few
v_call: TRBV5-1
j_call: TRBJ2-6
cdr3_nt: TGCACCAACAGCTTACACCAGGGGGCTGCTGGGGCCAACGTCCTGACTTTC
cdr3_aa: CTNSLHQGAAGANVLTF

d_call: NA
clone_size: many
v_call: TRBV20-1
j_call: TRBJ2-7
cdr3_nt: TGCAGTGCTAACCCGGGCTTCGATCAGGACTTC
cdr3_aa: CSANPGFDQDF

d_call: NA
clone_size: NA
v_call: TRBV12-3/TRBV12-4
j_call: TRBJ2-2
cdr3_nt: TGTGCCAGCAGTTTTCAGACGAACACCGGGAAGCTGTTTTTC
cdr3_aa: CASSFQTNTGKLFF

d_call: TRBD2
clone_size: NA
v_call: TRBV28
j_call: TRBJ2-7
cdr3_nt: TGTGCCAGCAGTTTATGGTTGGCTAGCGGGAGCCACGAGCGGTATTTC
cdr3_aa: CASSLWLASGSHERYF

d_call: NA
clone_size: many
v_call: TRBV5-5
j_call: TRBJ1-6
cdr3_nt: TGTGCCAGCAGTTCACTGGGGGCCAATTCACCCCTCCACTTT
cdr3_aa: CASSSLGANSPLHF

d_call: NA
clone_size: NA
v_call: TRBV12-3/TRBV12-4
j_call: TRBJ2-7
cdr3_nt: TGTGCCAGCAGGACCCAACGTGGCACAGTGTTAGGAATTTCCTACGAGCAGTACTTC
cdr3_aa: CASRTQRGTVLGISYEQYF

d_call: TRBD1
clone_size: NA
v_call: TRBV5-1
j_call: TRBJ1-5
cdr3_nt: TGCGCCAGCAGCGAAGGGGGCAATCAGTCCCAGCATTTT
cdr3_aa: CASSEGGNQSQHF

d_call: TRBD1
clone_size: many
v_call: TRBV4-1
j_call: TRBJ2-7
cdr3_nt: TGCGCCAGCAGCCAAGGGGACAGGTTCTTCGGGGGCTCCTACGAGCAGTACTTC
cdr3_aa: CASSQGDRFFGGSYEQYF

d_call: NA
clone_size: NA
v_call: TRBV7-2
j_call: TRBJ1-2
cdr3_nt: TGTGCCAGCAGCCTCCCAAACTATGGCTACATCTTC
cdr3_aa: CASSLPNYGYIF

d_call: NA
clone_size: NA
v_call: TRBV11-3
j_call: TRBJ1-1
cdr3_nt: TGTGCCAGCAGCATTGGCCTGAACACTGAAGCTTTCTTT
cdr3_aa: CASSIGLNTEAFF

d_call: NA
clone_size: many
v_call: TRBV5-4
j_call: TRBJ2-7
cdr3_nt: TGTGCCAGCAGCCCAGGGACAGCGGGTCTCGAGCAGTACTTC
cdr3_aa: CASSPGTAGLEQYF

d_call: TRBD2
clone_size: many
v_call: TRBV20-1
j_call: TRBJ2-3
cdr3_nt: TGCAGTGCCAGAGAGCTGGGACTAGCGGGACTCACAGATACGCAGTATTTT
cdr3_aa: CSARELGLAGLTDTQYF

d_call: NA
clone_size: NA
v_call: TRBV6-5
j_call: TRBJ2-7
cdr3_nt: TGTGCCAACAGTCCCTCCTGGACAACGAGCTCCTACGAGCAATACTTC
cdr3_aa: CANSPSWTTSSYEQYF

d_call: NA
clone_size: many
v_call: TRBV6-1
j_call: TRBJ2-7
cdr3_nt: TGTGCCAGCAGTGAAGCGAACGCCCGCCCCGAGCAGTACTTC
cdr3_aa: CASSEANARPEQYF

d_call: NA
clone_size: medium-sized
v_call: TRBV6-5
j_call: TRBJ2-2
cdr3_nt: TGTGCCAGCAGTTACTCGACAGGAAACACCGGGGAGCTGTTTTTT
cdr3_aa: CASSYSTGNTGELFF

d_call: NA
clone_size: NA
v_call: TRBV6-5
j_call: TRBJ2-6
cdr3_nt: TGTGCCAGCGCACGACTCAACTCTGGGGCCAACGTCCTGACTTTC
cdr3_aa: CASARLNSGANVLTF

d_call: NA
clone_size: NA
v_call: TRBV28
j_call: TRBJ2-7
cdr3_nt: TGTGCCAACAGTCCAGTGGCCTCCTACGAGCAGTATTTC
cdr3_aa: CANSPVASYEQYF

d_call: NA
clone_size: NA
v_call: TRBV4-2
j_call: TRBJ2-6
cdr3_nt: TGTGCCAGCAGCCGAGCCGGGGGTGGGGCCAACGTCCTGACTTTT
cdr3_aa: CASSRAGGGANVLTF

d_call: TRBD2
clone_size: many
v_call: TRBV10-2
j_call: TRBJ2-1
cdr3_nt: TGCGCCAGCAGTGAGCCTAGCGGGAGCTCCTACAATGAGCAGTTCTTC
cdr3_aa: CASSEPSGSSYNEQFF

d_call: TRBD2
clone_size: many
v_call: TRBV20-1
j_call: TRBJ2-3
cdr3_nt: TGCAGTGCTAGGGCCGAGGGAATAGCGGGTAGCACAGATACGCAGTATTTT
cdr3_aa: CSARAEGIAGSTDTQYF

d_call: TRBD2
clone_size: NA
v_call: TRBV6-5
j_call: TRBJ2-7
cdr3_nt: TGTGTCAGCGGCCCGGGACTAGCGGGAGGCCACGAGCAGTACTTC
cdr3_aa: CVSGPGLAGGHEQYF

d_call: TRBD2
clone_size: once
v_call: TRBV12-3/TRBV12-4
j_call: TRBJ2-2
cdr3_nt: TGTGCCGGCAGTCCTCCAGGACTAGCGGCCACCGGGGAGCTGTTTTTT
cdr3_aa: CAGSPPGLAATGELFF

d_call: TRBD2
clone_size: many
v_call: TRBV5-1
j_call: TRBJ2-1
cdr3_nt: TGCGCCAGCAGCTGGACCGGGACTAGCTACGATGAGCAGTTCTTC
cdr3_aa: CASSWTGTSYDEQFF

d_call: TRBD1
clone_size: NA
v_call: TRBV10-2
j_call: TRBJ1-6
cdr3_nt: TGCGCCAGCACTTGGGACAGCTACAATTCACTCCTCCACTTT
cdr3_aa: CASTWDSYNSLLHF

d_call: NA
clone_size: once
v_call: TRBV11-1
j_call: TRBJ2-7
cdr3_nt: TGTGTCGGCAGTTTATCGGGACTCTTGCAGCAGTACTTC
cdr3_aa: CVGSLSGLLQQYF

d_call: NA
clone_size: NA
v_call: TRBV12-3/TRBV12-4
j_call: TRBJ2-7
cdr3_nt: TGTACCAGCACTTTACGAGACGAGCAGTACTTC
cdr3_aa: CTSTLRDEQYF

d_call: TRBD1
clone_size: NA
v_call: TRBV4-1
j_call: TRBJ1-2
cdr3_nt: TGCGCCAGTAGCCAAGATCAGGGACAGGGGATTCCCTATGGCTACACCTTC
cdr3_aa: CASSQDQGQGIPYGYTF

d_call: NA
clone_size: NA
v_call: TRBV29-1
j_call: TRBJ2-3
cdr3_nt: TGCAGCGTGGAACTCCTTAGTACAGGTACGCGGTATTTT
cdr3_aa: CSVELLSTGTRYF

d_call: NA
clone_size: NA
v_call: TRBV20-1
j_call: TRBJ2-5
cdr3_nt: TGCAGTGCTAGGGACGGGGAGACCCAGTACTTC
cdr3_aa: CSARDGETQYF

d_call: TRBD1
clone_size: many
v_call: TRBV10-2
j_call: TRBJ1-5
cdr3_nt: TGCGCCAGCAGTGAGTCCTGGACAGGGACCCAGCCCCAGCATTTT
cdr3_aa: CASSESWTGTQPQHF

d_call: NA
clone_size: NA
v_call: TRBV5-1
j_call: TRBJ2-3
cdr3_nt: TGCGCCAGCAGAACAAGGGGGACAGATACGCAGTATTTT
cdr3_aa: CASRTRGTDTQYF

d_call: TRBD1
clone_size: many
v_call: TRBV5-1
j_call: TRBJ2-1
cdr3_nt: TGCGCCAGCAGCACAGGACAGGGGGGCAATGAGCAGTTCTTC
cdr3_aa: CASSTGQGGNEQFF

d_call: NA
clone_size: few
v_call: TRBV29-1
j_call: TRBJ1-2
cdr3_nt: TGCAGCGTCGCTCAGAGGGGTGGTTACACCTTC
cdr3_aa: CSVAQRGGYTF

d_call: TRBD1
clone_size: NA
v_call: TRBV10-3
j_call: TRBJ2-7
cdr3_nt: TGTGCCATCAGTGATAATCCCAGGACAGGGGGTTCCTACGAGCAATACTTC
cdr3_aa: CAISDNPRTGGSYEQYF

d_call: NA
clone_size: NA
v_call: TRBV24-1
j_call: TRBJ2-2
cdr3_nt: TGTGTCACCAGTGATTCGAGGGGGTCGGACACCGGGGAGCTGTTTTTT
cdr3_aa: CVTSDSRGSDTGELFF

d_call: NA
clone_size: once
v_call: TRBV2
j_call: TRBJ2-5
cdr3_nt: TGTGCCAGCAGTGAGGGCGGAGAGACCCAGTGCTTC
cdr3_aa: CASSEGGETQCF

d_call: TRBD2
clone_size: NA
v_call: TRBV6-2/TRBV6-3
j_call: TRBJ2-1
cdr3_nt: TGTGCCAGCAGTTACCCGGGGGGGAACTCCTACAATGAGCAGCTCTTC
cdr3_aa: CASSYPGGNSYNEQLF

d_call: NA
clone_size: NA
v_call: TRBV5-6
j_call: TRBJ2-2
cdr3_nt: TGTGCCAGCAACAAGACAAGGAACACCGGGGAGCTGTTTTTT
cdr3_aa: CASNKTRNTGELFF

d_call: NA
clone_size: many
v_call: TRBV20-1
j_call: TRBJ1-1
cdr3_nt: TGCAGTGTAAGGACGGGGGGTCTTGAAGCTTTCTTT
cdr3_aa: CSVRTGGLEAFF

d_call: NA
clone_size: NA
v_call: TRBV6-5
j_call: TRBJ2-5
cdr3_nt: TGTGCCACTAAAAAGGGCACCAACCAAGGGACCCAGTACTTC
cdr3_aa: CATKKGTNQGTQYF